This T cell receptor beta chain was obtained from a study of tumor-infiltrating lymphocytes in primary liver carcinoma. Study background: Aged between 30 and 69 years, the patients were men and women. There were roughly 3.5 to 8 million productive TCRbeta reads per sample, a yield similar across tissue types.

This clonotype was seen once. The target antigen is unknown. Blood RNA came from unsorted whole blood; germline DNA was also extracted. The patients, who had chronic HBV infection, were treatment-naive (untreated). The CDR3 runs to 12 residues. Germline trimming cut 8 bases from V and 6 bases from J; bases unmatched to any gene: 7. The germline gives CDR1 ENHRY, CDR2 SYGVKD. TCR beta cDNA was reverse-transcribed from about 500 ng of total RNA. The reaction used a constant-region primer and ProtoScript II reverse transcriptase. Three rounds of nested multiplex PCR with slightly modified ARM-PCR produced TCR beta libraries. TRBV1-TRBV30 forward and Cbeta reverse primers drove the first two approximately 10-cycle rounds. Via MiXCR, TCRdb re-called the multiplex PCR reads, giving one row per CDR3 protein. The sample comprises 300,000 to 400,000 distinct CDR3 sequences, about 65% of which are singletons, and 6.5% rests with the top ten.

General study findings and limits: Tumor-adjacent and tumor-blood pairs showed less overlap than tumor region pairs.

This sequence was found in a man between 40 and 49 years old with primary liver carcinoma and hepatitis B virus infection. The sequenced material came from peripheral blood. The rearrangement links TRBV10-3 to TRBJ2-7; 7 bases match TRBD1. The CDR3 here is CAIGDRGREQYF. In DNA, the CDR3 is TGTGCCATCGGGGATAGGGGGCGCGAGCAGTACTTC.